One sample yielded the 29 T cell receptor beta chains listed below, sequenced in a study of blood T cell repertoires in COVID-19. Clones were sequenced by immunoSEQ multiplex PCR, and TCRdb holds only the in-frame ones, with some missing. Seen here are some 180,000 clones, around four fifths observed once, and the top ten hold 5.5% to 8%. The sample was peripheral blood. All receptors come from a woman aged 40 to 50 with COVID-19, enrolled during active disease.

The V gene is TRBV6-5, the J gene TRBJ1-1; a weak D match, TRBD1 (6 bases). V lost 2 bases to trimming and J lost 5 bases, with 12 bases between them. The germline gives CDR1 MNHEY, CDR2 SVGAGI. CDR3 size: 14 residues. CDR3: CASSYEVRGTEAFF. CDR3 DNA sequence: TGTGCCAGCAGTTACGAGGTTAGGGGGACTGAAGCTTTCTTT.

The chain recombines TRBV10-3 with TRBJ2-7; a possible D gene is TRBD1 (6 bases). The V end lost 5 bases, the J end lost 2 bases, and 40 bases lay between the germline ends. Germline V gene lookup returns CDR1 ENHRY and CDR2 SYGVKD. This CDR3 region has 23 residues. CDR3 in DNA: TGTGCCATCAGTCCCGGATTAACTCCCGGTGGGGGCCTAAGGACGGGTAGGACCTACGAGCAGTACTTC. It is translated as CAISPGLTPGGGLRTGRTYEQYF.

The J gene is TRBJ2-7, the V gene TRBV6-4; D remains ambiguous. V was clipped by 0 bases and J by 11 bases, with 11 bases between them. This CDR3 has 12 residues. The V gene's germline CDR1 is MRHNA and CDR2 SNTAGT. For the CDR3, the DNA is TGTGCCAGCAGTGACTCGAAACGGGTGGAGTACTTC. Its protein product is CASSDSKRVEYF.

The gene calls are TRBV5-8 and TRBJ1-3; perhaps TRBD1 as D (5 bases). The V end was cut by 5 bases, the J end by 0 bases, with 9 bases between. The CDR3 contains 14 residues. CDR1 SGHTS and CDR2 YDEGEE come from the germline V gene. In DNA form, the CDR3 reads TGTGCCAGCAGACAGACAGCCTCTGGAAACACCATATATTTT. It yields the protein CASRQTASGNTIYF.

This sequence joins TRBV3-1 (or the pseudogene TRBV3-2) and TRBJ2-1; TRBD2 agrees at 13 bases. The CDR3 has 15 amino acids. Germline assignment: CDR1 LGHDT and CDR2 YNNKEL (reference sequence). The J segment lost 10 bases and the V segment lost 4 bases, leaving 7 bases of the junction unmatched. The CDR3 coding sequence is TGTGCCAGCAGCCCGGGACTAGCGGGAACCCTCGAGCAGTTCTTC. Translation gives CASSPGLAGTLEQFF.

This clone was counted a few times. The chain joins TRBV27 to TRBJ1-2, with 7 bases lining up with TRBD1. CDR1 MNHEY and CDR2 SMNVEV come from the germline V gene (reference sequence). J lost 4 bases, V lost 8 bases, and 13 bases had no gene match. The CDR3 covers 15 residues. CDR3 loop: CASAQGQMPPYGYTF. CDR3 bases: TGTGCCAGCGCCCAGGGACAGATGCCCCCCTATGGCTACACCTTC.

This clone was observed a handful of times. A read error may account for a junction end that differs from germline. The V and J genes are TRBV7-7 and TRBJ1-3; D may be TRBD1 (5 bases). The CDR3 is made up of 16 amino acids. Germline CDR1 and CDR2: SSHAT and FNYEAQ (reference sequence). Here the CDR3 DNA reads TGTGCTAGCAGCTTAGAATTGGGGCTAGCTGGAAACACCATATATTTT. It encodes CASSLELGLAGNTIYF.

This chain joins TRBV6-5 and TRBJ2-1; 8 positions match TRBD1. This CDR3 is 14 amino acids long. After removal of 1 base from V and 9 bases from J, the junction contained 5 bases not matched to a gene. CDR1 and CDR2 from the germline V gene are MNHEY and SVGAGI. CDR3 protein: CASSYFGQGGEQFF. DNA for the CDR3: TGTGCCAGCAGTTACTTCGGACAGGGCGGTGAGCAGTTCTTC.

The chain recombines TRBV11-2 with TRBJ1-3; possible D gene TRBD1, 6 bases. Germline V gene data show CDR1 as SGHAT and CDR2 as FQNNGV. The V gene lost 1 base and the J gene lost 2 bases, with 9 bases spanning the gap. The CDR3 runs 15 residues. The DNA of the CDR3 is TGTGCCAGCAGCTTAGCCGCAGGGGCTGGAAACACCATATATTTT. Translation: CASSLAAGAGNTIYF. Drawing the rest from reference TRBV11-2 and TRBJ1-3, the complete variable domain is EAGVAQSPRYKIIEKRQSVAFWCNPISGHATLYWYQQILGQGPKLLIQFQNNGVVDDSQLPKDRFSAERLKGVDSTLKIQPAKLEDSAVYLCASSLAAGAGNTIYFGEGSWLTVV.

The CDR3 bases are TGTGCCAGCAGGGGCCTAGCGGCGCCAGATACGCAGTATTTT. Its protein is CASRGLAAPDTQYF. The J gene is TRBJ2-3, the V gene TRBV27; 7 bases align to TRBD2. This CDR3 region has 14 residues. After removal of 6 bases from V and 4 bases from J, the junction contained 7 bases not matched to a gene. Per germline, CDR1 MNHEY and CDR2 SMNVEV (reference sequence).

V gene TRBV9 combines with J gene TRBJ1-6; 11 nucleotides agree with TRBD1. Germline V gene sequence: CDR1 SGDLS, CDR2 YYNGEE. The CDR3 has 14 amino acids. The V and J ends lost 3 bases and 10 bases, in that order; junction bases with no gene match: 3. DNA for the CDR3: TGTGCCAGCAGCGCGGGACAGGGGGGATCACCCCTCCACTTT. Its protein is CASSAGQGGSPLHF. Based on the CDR3 plus reference TRBV9 and TRBJ1-6, the full variable domain is DSGVTQTPKHLITATGQRVTLRCSPRSGDLSVYWYQQSLDQGLQFLIQYYNGEERAKGNILERFSAQQFPDLHSELNLSSLELGDSALYFCASSAGQGGSPLHFGNGTRLTVT.

The rearrangement joins TRBV6-5 to TRBJ1-1, with D perhaps TRBD1 (5 bases). The germline CDR1 and CDR2 sequences are MNHEY and SVGAGI. This CDR3 spans 13 amino acids. The germline V and J ends were trimmed by 2 bases and 4 bases, with 8 bases remaining between them. CDR3 DNA: TGTGCCAGCAGTTACACCGACAGCACTGAAGCTTTCTTT. Translation gives CASSYTDSTEAFF.

The rearrangement joins TRBV9 to TRBJ2-7, with D possibly TRBD1 on 8 matching bases. Germline V gene data show CDR1 as SGDLS and CDR2 as YYNGEE. This CDR3 has 14 residues. V lost 4 bases and J 5 bases, leaving 16 bases between the germline ends. The CDR3 nucleotides are TGTGCCAGCAGCAAAAGGACAGGGAGGGACGAGCAGTACTTC. Translation gives CASSKRTGRDEQYF.

The V and J genes are TRBV13 and TRBJ2-3; 7 bases fit TRBD2. V was pared by 4 bases and J by 5 bases, with 0 bases of the junction left unmatched. Germline V CDR1 and CDR2: PRHDT, FYEKMQ (reference sequence). The CDR3 consists of 12 residues. This CDR3 reads CASSWTRDTQYF. The CDR3 DNA reads as TGTGCCAGCAGCTGGACTAGAGATACGCAGTATTTT. The whole variable domain, filled in from reference TRBV13 and TRBJ2-3, reads AAGVIQSPRHLIKEKRETATLKCYPIPRHDTVYWYQQGPGQDPQFLISFYEKMQSDKGSIPDRFSAQQFSDYHSELNMSSLELGDSALYFCASSWTRDTQYFGPGTRLTVL.

This rearrangement joins TRBV6-6 to TRBJ2-7; perhaps TRBD2 as D (6 bases). Germline assignment: CDR1 MNHNY and CDR2 SVGAGI (reference sequence). The V end was cut by 7 bases, the J end by 0 bases, with 7 bases between. The CDR3 is 12 amino acids. The CDR3 nucleotides are TGTGCCAGCACGGGGGACTCCTACGAGCAGTACTTC. This translates into CASTGDSYEQYF.

The chain employs TRBV28 and TRBJ2-7, with 10 positions matching TRBD1. The CDR3 covers 15 residues. The J segment lost 6 bases and the V segment lost 6 bases, leaving 11 bases of the junction unmatched. Germline V gene data show CDR1 as MDHEN and CDR2 as SYDVKM. The CDR3 reads CASREHPGQGREQYF. In nucleotides, the CDR3 is TGTGCCAGCAGAGAGCATCCGGGACAGGGGCGCGAGCAGTACTTC.

The V and J genes are TRBV5-1 and TRBJ1-2; no clear D gene. Germline V lookup: CDR1 SGHRS, CDR2 YFSETQ. Trimming shortened V by 0 bases and J by 2 bases, and 11 bases separated the two germline ends. CDR3 length: 15 residues. The CDR3 DNA sequence: TGCGCCAGCAGCTTGGCTTCAGGAATCAACTATGGCTACACCTTC. Amino acids: CASSLASGINYGYTF.

The chain uses TRBV6-5 and TRBJ2-3; the D gene is possibly TRBD2 (5 bases). This CDR3 contains 13 residues. Trimming left V 7 bases short and J 5 bases short, with 13 bases between. CDR1 is MNHEY, CDR2 SVGAGI, per germline. CDR3 bases: TGTGCCAGCACTGGGTATGCGGGAGATACGCAGTATTTT. This sequence encodes CASTGYAGDTQYF.

The chain links TRBV6-5 to TRBJ2-1, with a possible D match to TRBD1 (7 bases). The germline CDR1 and CDR2 sequences are MNHEY and SVGAGI. CDR3 length: 13 amino acids. The V gene lost 7 bases and the J gene lost 7 bases, with 14 bases spanning the gap. CDR3 residues: CASIRAGGNEQFF. CDR3 sequence (DNA): TGTGCCAGCATTCGGGCAGGGGGGAATGAGCAGTTCTTC.

The CDR3 DNA follows: TGTGCCAGCAGCTGGGGGGGCGCGGGGGAGACCCAGTACTTC. This codes for CASSWGGAGETQYF. The chain links TRBV11-2 to TRBJ2-5; D perhaps matches TRBD2 (7 bases). This CDR3 has 14 residues. Germline V CDR1 and CDR2: SGHAT, FQNNGV. V was pared by 4 bases and J by 5 bases, with 14 bases between. The complete variable domain, with remaining parts taken from reference TRBV11-2 and TRBJ2-5, reads EAGVAQSPRYKIIEKRQSVAFWCNPISGHATLYWYQQILGQGPKLLIQFQNNGVVDDSQLPKDRFSAERLKGVDSTLKIQPAKLEDSAVYLCASSWGGAGETQYFGPGTRLLVL.

This clone appeared once. J is TRBJ1-2 and V is TRBV12-5; 7 bases align to TRBD1. The CDR3 extends over 16 amino acids. V lost 5 bases and J lost 3; bases outside the gene matches: 12. Germline loops: CDR1 LGHNT, CDR2 FRNRAP. In DNA form, the CDR3 reads TGTGCTAGTGGTGCCCGGACAGGACCCGTTTACTATGGCTACACCTTC. Its protein product is CASGARTGPVYYGYTF.

V usage is TRBV5-5 and J usage is TRBJ2-2, with 8 bases aligning to TRBD1. The CDR3 runs 15 residues. Germline V gene lookup returns CDR1 SGHKS and CDR2 YYEKEE (reference sequence). J gave up 6 bases and V 0 bases, and 4 bases lay outside the gene matches. Here the CDR3 DNA reads TGTGCCAGCAGCTTGGCGACAGGGGTGGCCGGGGAGCTGTTTTTT. This gives the protein CASSLATGVAGELFF. The variable domain in full, completed from reference TRBV5-5 and TRBJ2-2, reads DAGVTQSPTHLIKTRGQQVTLRCSPISGHKSVSWYQQVLGQGPQFIFQYYEKEERGRGNFPDRFSARQFPNYSSELNVNALLLGDSALYLCASSLATGVAGELFFGEGSRLTVL.

V gene TRBV24-1 combines with J gene TRBJ1-5, with D perhaps TRBD1 (6 bases). Between the trimmed V and J ends, which lost 4 bases and 1 base, there was a span of 10 bases. This CDR3 is 15 amino acids long. Germline V gives CDR1 KGHDR, CDR2 SFDVKD. The DNA for the CDR3 is TGTGCCACCAGTGAGCCTGGACAGAGCAATCAGCCCCAGCATTTT. It translates to CATSEPGQSNQPQHF.

The rearrangement links TRBV9 to TRBJ2-1; D remains unclear. There are 10 residues in the CDR3. Germline loops: CDR1 SGDLS, CDR2 YYNGEE. V was pared by 3 bases and J by 10 bases, with 5 bases between. The CDR3 DNA sequence: TGTGCCAGCAGCGGGCGGGAGCAGTTCTTC. It yields the protein CASSGREQFF.

This chain connects TRBV5-1 to TRBJ1-3; no clear D. V lost 3 bases, J lost 2 bases, and 12 bases lay in between. Germline V gene data show CDR1 as SGHRS and CDR2 as YFSETQ. The CDR3 runs 15 residues. The CDR3 DNA reads TGCGCCAGCAGCTGGAGCGATGCGGCTGGAAACACCATATATTTT. Translation gives CASSWSDAAGNTIYF.

The rearrangement joins TRBV12-3 or TRBV12-4 to TRBJ1-2; the D gene is possibly TRBD1 (5 bases). CDR3 size: 13 residues. Trimming removed 5 bases at V and 4 bases at J, with 11 bases between. The CDR3 sequence: CASSPLGLYGYTF. The CDR3 nucleotides are TGTGCCAGCAGTCCCCTGGGACTCTATGGCTACACCTTC.

Points on this clone: One end of the junction fails to match germline, which may point to a read error. This chain's CDR3 is CASSLGGPFAF. CDR3 bases: TGTGCCAGCAGCTTAGGGGGGCCTTTCGCCTTC. The chain has TRBV7-8 and TRBJ1-2; D possibly corresponds to TRBD1 (6 bases). Germline lookup yields CDR1 SGHVS and CDR2 FQNEAQ. The CDR3 covers 11 residues.

This clone turned up a few times. This chain uses TRBV29-1 with TRBJ1-5; maybe TRBD1 (5 bases). This CDR3 spans 13 amino acids. Trimming pared 5 bases from V and 3 bases from J, leaving 11 bases between. Germline V CDR1 and CDR2: SQVTM, ANQGSEA. CDR3 loop: CSVSSGVNQPQHF. The CDR3 DNA is TGCAGCGTTTCCTCGGGGGTCAATCAGCCCCAGCATTTT.

Comment on this clone: The germline gene is not matched at one end of the junction; a read error may be the cause. The CDR3 region has the DNA TGTGCCAGCACCCAGGGACTAGCGTTTTCAATGAGGGACTTC. Amino acid sequence: CASTQGLAFSMRDF. The V call is TRBV3-1 (or the pseudogene TRBV3-2), the J call TRBJ2-5; TRBD2 matches at 10 bases. CDR1 LGHDT and CDR2 YNNKEL come from the germline V gene (reference sequence). The CDR3 contains 14 residues.